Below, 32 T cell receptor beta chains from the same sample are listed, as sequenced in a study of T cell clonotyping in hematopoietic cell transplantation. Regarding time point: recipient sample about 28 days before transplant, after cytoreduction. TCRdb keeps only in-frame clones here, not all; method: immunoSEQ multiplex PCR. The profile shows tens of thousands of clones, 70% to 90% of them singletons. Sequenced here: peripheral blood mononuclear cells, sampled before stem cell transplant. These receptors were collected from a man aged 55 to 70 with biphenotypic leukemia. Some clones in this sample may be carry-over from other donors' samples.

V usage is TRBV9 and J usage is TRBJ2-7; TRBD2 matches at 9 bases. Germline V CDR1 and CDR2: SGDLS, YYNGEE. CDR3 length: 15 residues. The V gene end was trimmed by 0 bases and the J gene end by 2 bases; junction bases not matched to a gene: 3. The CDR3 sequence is CASSVGGGRAYEQYF. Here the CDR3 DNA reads TGTGCCAGCAGCGTAGGAGGCGGGAGGGCCTACGAGCAGTACTTC.

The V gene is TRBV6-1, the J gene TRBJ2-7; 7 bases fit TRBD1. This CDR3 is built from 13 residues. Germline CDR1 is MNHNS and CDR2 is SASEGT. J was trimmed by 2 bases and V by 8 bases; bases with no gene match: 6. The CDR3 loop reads CASSPGQPYEQYF. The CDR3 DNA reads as TGTGCCAGCTCTCCGGGACAGCCCTACGAGCAGTACTTC.

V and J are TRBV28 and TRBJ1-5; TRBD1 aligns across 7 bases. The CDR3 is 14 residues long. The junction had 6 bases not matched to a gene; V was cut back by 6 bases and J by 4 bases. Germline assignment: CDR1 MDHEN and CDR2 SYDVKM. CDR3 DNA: TGTGCCAGCAGGCCCGCAGGGGGAAATCAGCCCCAGCATTTT. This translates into CASRPAGGNQPQHF.

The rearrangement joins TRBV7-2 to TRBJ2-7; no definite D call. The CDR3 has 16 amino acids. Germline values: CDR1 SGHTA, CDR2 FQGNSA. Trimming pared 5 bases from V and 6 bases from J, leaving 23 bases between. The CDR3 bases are TGTGCCAGCAGCCTTCCACCGAGGCCCGGGCACGGCGAGCAGTACTTC. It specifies CASSLPPRPGHGEQYF.

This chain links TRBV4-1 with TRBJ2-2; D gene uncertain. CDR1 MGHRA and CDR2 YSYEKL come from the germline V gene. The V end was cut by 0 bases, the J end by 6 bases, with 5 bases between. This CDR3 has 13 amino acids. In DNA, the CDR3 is TGCGCCAGCAGCCAAGATGTGGCCGGGGAGCTGTTTTTT. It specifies CASSQDVAGELFF.

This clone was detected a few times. The CDR3 coding sequence is TGTGCCTGGAGTTACTTAAACACCGGGGAGCTGTTTTTT. Protein sequence: CAWSYLNTGELFF. The genes are TRBV30 and TRBJ2-2; unclear D gene. Trimming left V 2 bases short and J 2 bases short, with 6 bases between. CDR3 length equals 13 residues. Germline CDR1 GTSNPN, CDR2 SVGIG (reference sequence).

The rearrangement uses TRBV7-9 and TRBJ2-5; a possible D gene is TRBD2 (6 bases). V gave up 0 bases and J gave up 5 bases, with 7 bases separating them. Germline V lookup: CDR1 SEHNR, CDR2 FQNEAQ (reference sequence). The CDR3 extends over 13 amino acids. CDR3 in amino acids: CASSLAGGETQYF. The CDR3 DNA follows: TGTGCCAGCAGCTTAGCGGGAGGCGAGACCCAGTACTTC.

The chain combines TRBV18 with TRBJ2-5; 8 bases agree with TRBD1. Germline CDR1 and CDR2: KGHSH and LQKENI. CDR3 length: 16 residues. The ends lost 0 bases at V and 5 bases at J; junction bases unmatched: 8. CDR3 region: CASSPPYRGIGETQYF. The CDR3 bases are TGTGCCAGCTCACCACCGTACAGGGGGATAGGGGAGACCCAGTACTTC. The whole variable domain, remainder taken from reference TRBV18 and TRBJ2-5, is NAGVMQNPRHLVRRRGQEARLRCSPMKGHSHVYWYRQLPEEGLKFMVYLQKENIIDESGMPKERFSAEFPKEGPSILRIQQVVRGDSAAYFCASSPPYRGIGETQYFGPGTRLLVL.

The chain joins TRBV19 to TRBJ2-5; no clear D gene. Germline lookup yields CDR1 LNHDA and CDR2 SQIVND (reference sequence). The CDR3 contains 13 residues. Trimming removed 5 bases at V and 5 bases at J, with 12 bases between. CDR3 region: CASSGMVLETQYF. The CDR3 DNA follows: TGTGCCAGTAGTGGAATGGTTTTGGAGACCCAGTACTTC.

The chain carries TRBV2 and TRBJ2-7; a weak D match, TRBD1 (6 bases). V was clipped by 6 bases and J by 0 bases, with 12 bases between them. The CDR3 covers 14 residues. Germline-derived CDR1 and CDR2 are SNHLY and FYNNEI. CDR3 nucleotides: TGTGCCAGCAGATGGACAGTGCTCTCCTACGAGCAGTACTTC. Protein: CASRWTVLSYEQYF.

The chain's CDR3 is CASSLALEANGETQYF. The CDR3 region has the DNA TGTGCCAGCAGTTTAGCCCTAGAAGCGAATGGGGAGACCCAGTACTTC. V usage is TRBV28 and J usage is TRBJ2-5; D uncertain. The CDR3 is 16 residues long. Germline CDR1 MDHEN, CDR2 SYDVKM. The V and J ends lost 2 bases and 5 bases respectively, with 18 bases between them.

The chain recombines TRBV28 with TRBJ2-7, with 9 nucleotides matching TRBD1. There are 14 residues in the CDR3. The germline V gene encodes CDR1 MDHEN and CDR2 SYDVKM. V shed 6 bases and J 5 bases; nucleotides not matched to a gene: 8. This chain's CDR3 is CASRRTGDRHEQYF. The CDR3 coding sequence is TGTGCCAGCAGAAGGACAGGGGATCGTCACGAGCAGTACTTC. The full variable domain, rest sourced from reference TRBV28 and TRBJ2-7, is DVKVTQSSRYLVKRTGEKVFLECVQDMDHENMFWYRQDPGLGLRLIYFSYDVKMKEKGDIPEGYSVSREKKERFSLILESASTNQTSMYLCASRRTGDRHEQYFGPGTRLTVT.

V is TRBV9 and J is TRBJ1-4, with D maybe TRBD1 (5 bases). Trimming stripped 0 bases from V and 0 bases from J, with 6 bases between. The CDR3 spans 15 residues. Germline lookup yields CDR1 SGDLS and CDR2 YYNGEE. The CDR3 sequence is CASSVGRATNEKLFF. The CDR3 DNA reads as TGTGCCAGCAGCGTAGGCAGGGCAACTAATGAAAAACTGTTTTTT.

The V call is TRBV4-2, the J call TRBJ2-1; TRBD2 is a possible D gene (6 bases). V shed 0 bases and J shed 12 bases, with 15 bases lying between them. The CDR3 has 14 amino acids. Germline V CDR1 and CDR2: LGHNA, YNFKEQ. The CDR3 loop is CASSQEIAAEGQFF. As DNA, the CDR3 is TGTGCCAGCAGCCAAGAAATCGCGGCGGAGGGGCAGTTCTTC.

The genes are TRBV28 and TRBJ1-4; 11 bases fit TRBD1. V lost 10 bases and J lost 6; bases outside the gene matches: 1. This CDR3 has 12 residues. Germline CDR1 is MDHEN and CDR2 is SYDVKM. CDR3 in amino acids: CATGQGDEKLFF. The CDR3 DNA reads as TGTGCCACGGGACAGGGGGATGAAAAACTGTTTTTT.

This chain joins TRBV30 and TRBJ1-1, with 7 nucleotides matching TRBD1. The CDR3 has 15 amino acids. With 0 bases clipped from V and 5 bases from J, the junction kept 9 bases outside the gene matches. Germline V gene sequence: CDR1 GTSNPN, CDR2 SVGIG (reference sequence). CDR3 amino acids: CAWSVPLTGMTEAFF. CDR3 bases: TGTGCCTGGAGTGTACCCCTGACAGGGATGACTGAAGCTTTCTTT.

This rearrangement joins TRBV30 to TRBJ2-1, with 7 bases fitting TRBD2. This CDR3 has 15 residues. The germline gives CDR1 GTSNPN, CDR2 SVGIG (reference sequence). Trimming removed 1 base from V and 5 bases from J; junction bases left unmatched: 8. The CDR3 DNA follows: TGTGCCTGGAGTGAGGCCAGCGGGGCAAACAATGAGCAGTTCTTC. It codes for CAWSEASGANNEQFF. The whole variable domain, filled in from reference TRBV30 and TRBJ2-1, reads SQTIHQWPATLVQPVGSPLSLECTVEGTSNPNLYWYRQAAGRGLQLLFYSVGIGQISSEVPQNLSASRPQDRQFILSSKKLLLSDSGFYLCAWSEASGANNEQFFGPGTRLTVL.

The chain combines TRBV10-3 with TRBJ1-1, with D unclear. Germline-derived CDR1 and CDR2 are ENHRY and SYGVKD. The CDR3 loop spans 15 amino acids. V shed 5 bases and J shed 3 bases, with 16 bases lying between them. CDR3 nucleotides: TGTGCCATCAGTAGGACGGGTAGGTCGTACACTGAAGCTTTCTTT. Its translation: CAISRTGRSYTEAFF.

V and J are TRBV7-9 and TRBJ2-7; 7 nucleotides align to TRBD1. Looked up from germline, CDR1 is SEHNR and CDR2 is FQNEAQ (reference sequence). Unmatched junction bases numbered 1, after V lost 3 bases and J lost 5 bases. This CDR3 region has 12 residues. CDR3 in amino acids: CASSLTGNEQYF. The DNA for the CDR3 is TGTGCCAGCAGCTTGACAGGGAACGAGCAGTACTTC.

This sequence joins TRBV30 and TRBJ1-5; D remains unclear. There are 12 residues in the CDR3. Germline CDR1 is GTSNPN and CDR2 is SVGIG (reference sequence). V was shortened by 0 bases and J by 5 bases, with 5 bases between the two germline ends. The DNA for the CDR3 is TGTGCCTGGAGTGTACCGGATCAGCCCCAGCATTTT. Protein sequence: CAWSVPDQPQHF. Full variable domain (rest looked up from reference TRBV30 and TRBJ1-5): SQTIHQWPATLVQPVGSPLSLECTVEGTSNPNLYWYRQAAGRGLQLLFYSVGIGQISSEVPQNLSASRPQDRQFILSSKKLLLSDSGFYLCAWSVPDQPQHFGDGTRLSIL.

The CDR3 loop is CASGTPSQETQYF. The DNA for the CDR3 is TGTGCCAGCGGGACGCCTTCCCAAGAGACCCAGTACTTC. The chain links TRBV28 to TRBJ2-5; D may match TRBD1 or TRBD2 (5 bases each). CDR1 is MDHEN, CDR2 SYDVKM, per germline. CDR3 length equals 13 residues. The ends were cut back, 8 bases at V and 1 base at J, with 11 bases in the middle.

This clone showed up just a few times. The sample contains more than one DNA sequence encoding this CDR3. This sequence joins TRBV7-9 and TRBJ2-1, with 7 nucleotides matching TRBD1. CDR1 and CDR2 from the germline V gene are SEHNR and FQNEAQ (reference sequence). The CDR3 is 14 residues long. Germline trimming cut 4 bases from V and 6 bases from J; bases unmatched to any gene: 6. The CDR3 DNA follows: TGTGCCAGCAGCTCCGCGTCAGGGGGCAATGAGCAGTTCTTC. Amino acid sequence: CASSSASGGNEQFF.

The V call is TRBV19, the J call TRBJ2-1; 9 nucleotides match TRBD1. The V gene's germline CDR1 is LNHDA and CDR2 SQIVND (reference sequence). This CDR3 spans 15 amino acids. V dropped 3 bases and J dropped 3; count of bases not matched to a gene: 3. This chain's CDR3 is CASSMGQGGYNEQFF. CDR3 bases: TGTGCCAGTAGTATGGGACAGGGTGGCTACAATGAGCAGTTCTTC.

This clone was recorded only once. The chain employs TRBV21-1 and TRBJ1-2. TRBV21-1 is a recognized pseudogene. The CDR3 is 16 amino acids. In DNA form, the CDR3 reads TGTGCCAGCAGCAAAGAGGACGGGTGGGGTAACTATGGCTACACCTTC. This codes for CASSKEDGWGNYGYTF.

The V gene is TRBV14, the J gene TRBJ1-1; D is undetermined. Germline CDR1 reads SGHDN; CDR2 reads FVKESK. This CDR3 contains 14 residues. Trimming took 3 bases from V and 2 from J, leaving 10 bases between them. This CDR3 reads CASSHLGSNTEAFF. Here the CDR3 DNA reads TGTGCCAGCAGCCACCTGGGCAGTAACACTGAAGCTTTCTTT.

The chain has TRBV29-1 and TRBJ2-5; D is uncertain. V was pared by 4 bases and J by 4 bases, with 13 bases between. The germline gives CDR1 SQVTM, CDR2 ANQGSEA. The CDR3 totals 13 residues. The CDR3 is CSVASSPGETQYF. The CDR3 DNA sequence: TGCAGCGTTGCGTCCTCACCGGGAGAGACCCAGTACTTC.

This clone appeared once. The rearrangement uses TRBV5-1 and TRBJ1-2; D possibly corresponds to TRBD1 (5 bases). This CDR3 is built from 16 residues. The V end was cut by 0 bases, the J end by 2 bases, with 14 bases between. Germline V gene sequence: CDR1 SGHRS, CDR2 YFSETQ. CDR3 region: CASSLAGRDLNYGYTF. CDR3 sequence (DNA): TGCGCCAGCAGCTTGGCGGGCAGGGACTTAAACTATGGCTACACCTTC. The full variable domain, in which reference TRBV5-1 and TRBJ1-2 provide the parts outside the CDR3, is KAGVTQTPRYLIKTRGQQVTLSCSPISGHRSVSWYQQTPGQGLQFLFEYFSETQRNKGNFPGRFSGRQFSNSRSEMNVSTLELGDSALYLCASSLAGRDLNYGYTFGSGTRLTVV.

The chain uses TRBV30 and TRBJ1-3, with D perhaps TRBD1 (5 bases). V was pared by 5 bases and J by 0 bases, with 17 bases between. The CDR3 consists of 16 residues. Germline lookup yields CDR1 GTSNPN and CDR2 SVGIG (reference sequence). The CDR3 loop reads CAWLGRGDSSGNTIYF. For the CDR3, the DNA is TGTGCCTGGCTCGGTCGGGGGGACTCCTCTGGAAACACCATATATTTT.

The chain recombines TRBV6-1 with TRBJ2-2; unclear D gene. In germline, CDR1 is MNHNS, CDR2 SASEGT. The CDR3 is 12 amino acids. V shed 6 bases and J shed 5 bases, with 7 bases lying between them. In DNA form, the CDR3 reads TGTGCCAGCAGCGAGTGGACCGGGGAGCTGTTTTTT. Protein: CASSEWTGELFF.

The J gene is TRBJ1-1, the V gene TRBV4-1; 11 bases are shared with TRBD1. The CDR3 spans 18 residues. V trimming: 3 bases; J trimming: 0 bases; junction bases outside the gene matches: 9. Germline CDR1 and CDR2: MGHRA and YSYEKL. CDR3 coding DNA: TGCGCCAGCAGCCACCCTACCCCGGGACAGGGGGTGAACACTGAAGCTTTCTTT. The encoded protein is CASSHPTPGQGVNTEAFF.

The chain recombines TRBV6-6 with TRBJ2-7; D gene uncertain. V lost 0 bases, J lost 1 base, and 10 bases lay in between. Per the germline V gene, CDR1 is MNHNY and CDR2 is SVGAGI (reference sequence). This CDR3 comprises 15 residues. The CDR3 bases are TGTGCCAGCAGTTACTCGCCAGCCGAGTCCTACGAGCAGTACTTC. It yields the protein CASSYSPAESYEQYF.

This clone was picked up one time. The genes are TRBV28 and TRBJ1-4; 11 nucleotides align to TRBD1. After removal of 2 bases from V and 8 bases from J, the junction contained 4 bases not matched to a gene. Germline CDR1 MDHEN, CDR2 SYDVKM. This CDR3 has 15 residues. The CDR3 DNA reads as TGTGCCAGCAGTTTAGTGGGACAGGGGGACGAAAAACTGTTTTTT. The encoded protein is CASSLVGQGDEKLFF.